The clone carrying this T cell receptor (beta chain) occurred a few times. TCRdb reanalysed the RT-PCR reads using MiXCR and keeps one entry per CDR3 protein. The repertoire includes about 540,000 distinct CDR3 sequences, roughly 23% of them detected once, and 2.5% to 3% sits in the top ten. This sample stems from a study of response to subunit inactivated influenza vaccine. CDR1 and CDR2 from the germline V gene are SQVTM and ANQGSEA. The V gene lost 6 bases and the J gene lost 4 bases, with 14 bases spanning the gap. The CDR3 extends over 13 amino acids. These data also formed part of another study, on T cells expressing NK-cell markers. From that second work: TCR beta cDNA was generated via 5'RACE template switching incorporating UMIs. Beta-chain profiling covered CD3+CD56+NKG2C+, CD3+CD56+NKG2C- and CD3+CD56-NKG2C+ sorted subsets. With an anti-gamma-delta TCR antibody, sorting in several experiments was kept to alpha-beta TCR T cells. In more than 5 donors, dominant CD3+CD56+NKG2C+ clonotypes ranked among the top 10 CD8+ clonotypes.

This specimen was CD4+ T cells sorted from PBMCs, taken about 11 days after vaccination. The chain links TRBV29-1 to TRBJ2-3; the D gene is possibly TRBD1 (6 bases). The TCR was taken from a man aged 50-59 years who received an inactivated influenza vaccine. The CDR3, as DNA: TGCAGCGTGCAAACAGGGAGTTCAGATACGCAGTATTTT. This codes for CSVQTGSSDTQYF.